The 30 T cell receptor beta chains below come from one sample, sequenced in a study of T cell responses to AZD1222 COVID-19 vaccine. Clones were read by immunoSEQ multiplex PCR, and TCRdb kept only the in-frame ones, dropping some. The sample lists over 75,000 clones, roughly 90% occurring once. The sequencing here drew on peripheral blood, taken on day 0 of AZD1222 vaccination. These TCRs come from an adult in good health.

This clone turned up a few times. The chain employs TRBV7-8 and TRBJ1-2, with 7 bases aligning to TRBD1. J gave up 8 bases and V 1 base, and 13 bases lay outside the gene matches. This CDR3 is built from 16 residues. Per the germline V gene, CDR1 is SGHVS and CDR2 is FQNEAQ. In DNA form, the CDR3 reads TGTGCCAGCAGCTTAGATAGGGGGCAGGACCAGCTAGGCTACACCTTC. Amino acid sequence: CASSLDRGQDQLGYTF.

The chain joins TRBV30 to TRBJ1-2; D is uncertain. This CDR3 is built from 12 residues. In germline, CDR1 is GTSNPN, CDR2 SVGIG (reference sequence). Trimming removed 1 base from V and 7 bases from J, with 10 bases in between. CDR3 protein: CAWSGQVGGYTF. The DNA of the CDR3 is TGTGCCTGGAGTGGGCAGGTGGGTGGCTACACCTTC.

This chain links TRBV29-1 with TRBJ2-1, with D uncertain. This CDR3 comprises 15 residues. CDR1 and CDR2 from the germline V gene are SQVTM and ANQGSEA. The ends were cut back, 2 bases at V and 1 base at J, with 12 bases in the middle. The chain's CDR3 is CSVEFTPVSYNEQFF. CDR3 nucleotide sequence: TGCAGCGTTGAATTTACGCCGGTATCCTACAATGAGCAGTTCTTC.

The CDR3 DNA reads TGTGCCAGCAGCTCAACGGGACAGGTTAATGAAAAACTGTTTTTT. As protein: CASSSTGQVNEKLFF. The chain is built from TRBV9 and TRBJ1-4; 8 bases align to TRBD1. The CDR3 loop spans 15 amino acids. The J segment lost 4 bases and the V segment lost 4 bases, leaving 6 bases of the junction unmatched. CDR1 and CDR2 (germline): SGDLS, YYNGEE. The variable domain in full, completed from reference TRBV9 and TRBJ1-4, reads DSGVTQTPKHLITATGQRVTLRCSPRSGDLSVYWYQQSLDQGLQFLIQYYNGEERAKGNILERFSAQQFPDLHSELNLSSLELGDSALYFCASSSTGQVNEKLFFGSGTQLSVL.

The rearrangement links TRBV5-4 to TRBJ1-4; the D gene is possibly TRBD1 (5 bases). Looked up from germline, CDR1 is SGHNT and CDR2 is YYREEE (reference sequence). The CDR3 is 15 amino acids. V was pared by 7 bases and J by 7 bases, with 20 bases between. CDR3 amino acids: CASHEDLPGGEKLFF. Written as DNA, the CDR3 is TGTGCCAGCCACGAGGACCTCCCCGGGGGTGAAAAACTGTTTTTT.

The CDR3 nucleotides read TGTGCCAGCAGCCAAGTGGGCGGGATCAATGAGCAGTTCTTC. Its protein is CASSQVGGINEQFF. V is TRBV3-1 (or the pseudogene TRBV3-2) and J is TRBJ2-1; perhaps TRBD2 as D (6 bases). Germline V gene data show CDR1 as LGHDT and CDR2 as YNNKEL (reference sequence). V was trimmed by 1 base and J by 6 bases, leaving 10 bases between them. The CDR3 runs to 14 residues.

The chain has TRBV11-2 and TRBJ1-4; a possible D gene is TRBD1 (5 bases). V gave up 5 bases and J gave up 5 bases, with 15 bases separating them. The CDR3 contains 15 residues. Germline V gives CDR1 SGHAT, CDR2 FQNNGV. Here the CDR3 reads CASSTPGTANEKLFF. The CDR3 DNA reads TGTGCCAGCAGCACCCCGGGGACCGCGAATGAAAAACTGTTTTTT. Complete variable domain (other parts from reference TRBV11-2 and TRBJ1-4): EAGVAQSPRYKIIEKRQSVAFWCNPISGHATLYWYQQILGQGPKLLIQFQNNGVVDDSQLPKDRFSAERLKGVDSTLKIQPAKLEDSAVYLCASSTPGTANEKLFFGSGTQLSVL.

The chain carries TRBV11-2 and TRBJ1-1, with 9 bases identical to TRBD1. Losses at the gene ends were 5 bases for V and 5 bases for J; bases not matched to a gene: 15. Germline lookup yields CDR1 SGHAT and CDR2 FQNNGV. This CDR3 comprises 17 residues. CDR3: CASSPTLPGQGGTEAFF. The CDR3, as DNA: TGTGCCAGCAGCCCGACCCTGCCGGGACAGGGCGGGACTGAAGCTTTCTTT.

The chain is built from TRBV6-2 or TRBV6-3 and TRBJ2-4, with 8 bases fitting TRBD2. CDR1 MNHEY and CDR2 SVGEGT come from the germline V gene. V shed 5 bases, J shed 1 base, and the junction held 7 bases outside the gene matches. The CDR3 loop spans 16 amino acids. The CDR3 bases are TGTGCCAGCAGTCTCGGGGGGGCTATTGCCAAAAACATTCAGTACTTC. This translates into CASSLGGAIAKNIQYF.

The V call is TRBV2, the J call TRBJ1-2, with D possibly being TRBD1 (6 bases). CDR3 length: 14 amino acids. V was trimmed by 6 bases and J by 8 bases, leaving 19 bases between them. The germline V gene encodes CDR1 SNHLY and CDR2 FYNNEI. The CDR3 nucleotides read TGTGCCAGCAGGACCCCGAGGGGGGTAGGGGGCTACACCTTC. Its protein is CASRTPRGVGGYTF.

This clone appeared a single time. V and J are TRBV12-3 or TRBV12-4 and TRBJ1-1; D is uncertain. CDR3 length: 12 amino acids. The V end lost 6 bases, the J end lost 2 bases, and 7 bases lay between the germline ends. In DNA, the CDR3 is TGTGCCAGCAGCTCCGTTAACACTGAAGCTTTCTTT. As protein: CASSSVNTEAFF.

CDR3 loop: CASSLVETSAYEQYF. The CDR3 DNA reads TGCGCCAGCAGCTTGGTAGAGACTTCCGCCTACGAGCAGTACTTC. V is TRBV5-1 and J is TRBJ2-7, with D unresolved. CDR3 length: 15 residues. V was trimmed by 0 bases and J by 2 bases, leaving 12 bases between them. Germline CDR1 SGHRS, CDR2 YFSETQ. The full variable domain, completed using reference TRBV5-1 and TRBJ2-7, is KAGVTQTPRYLIKTRGQQVTLSCSPISGHRSVSWYQQTPGQGLQFLFEYFSETQRNKGNFPGRFSGRQFSNSRSEMNVSTLELGDSALYLCASSLVETSAYEQYFGPGTRLTVT.

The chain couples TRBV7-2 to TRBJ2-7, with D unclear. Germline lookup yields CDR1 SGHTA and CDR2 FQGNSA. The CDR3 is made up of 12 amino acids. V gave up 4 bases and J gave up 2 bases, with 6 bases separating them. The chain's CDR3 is CASSSGPYEQYF. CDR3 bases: TGTGCCAGCAGCTCCGGACCCTACGAGCAGTACTTC.

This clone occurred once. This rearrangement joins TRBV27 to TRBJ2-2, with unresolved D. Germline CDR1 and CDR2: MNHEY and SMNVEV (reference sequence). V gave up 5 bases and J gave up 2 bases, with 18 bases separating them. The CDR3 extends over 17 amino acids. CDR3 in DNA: TGTGCCAGCAGTCCCCCCGTGGGCCTAATTAACACCGGGGAGCTGTTTTTT. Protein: CASSPPVGLINTGELFF.

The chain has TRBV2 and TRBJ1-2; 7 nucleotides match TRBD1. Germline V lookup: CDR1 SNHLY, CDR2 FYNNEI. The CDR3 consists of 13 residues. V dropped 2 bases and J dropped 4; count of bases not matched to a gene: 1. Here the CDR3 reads CASSERTGYGYTF. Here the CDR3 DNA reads TGTGCCAGCAGTGAAAGGACAGGCTATGGCTACACCTTC.

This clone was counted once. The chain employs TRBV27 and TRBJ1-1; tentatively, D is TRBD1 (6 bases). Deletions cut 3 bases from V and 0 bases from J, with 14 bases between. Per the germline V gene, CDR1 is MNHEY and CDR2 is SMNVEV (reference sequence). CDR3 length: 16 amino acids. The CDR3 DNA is TGTGCCAGCAGTTTGAGGGGGGGACGTATGAACACTGAAGCTTTCTTT. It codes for CASSLRGGRMNTEAFF.

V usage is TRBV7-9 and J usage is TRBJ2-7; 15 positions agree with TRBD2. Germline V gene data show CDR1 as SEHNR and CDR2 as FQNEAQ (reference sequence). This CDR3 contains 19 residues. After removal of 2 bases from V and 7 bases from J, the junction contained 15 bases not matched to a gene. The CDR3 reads CASSLILPRTSGGAGEQYF. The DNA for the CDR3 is TGTGCCAGCAGCTTAATTCTGCCCAGGACTAGCGGGGGGGCCGGGGAGCAGTACTTC.

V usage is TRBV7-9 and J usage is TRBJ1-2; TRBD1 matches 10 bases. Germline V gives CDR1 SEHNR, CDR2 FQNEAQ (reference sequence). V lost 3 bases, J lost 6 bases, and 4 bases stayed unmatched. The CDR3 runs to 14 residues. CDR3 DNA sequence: TGTGCCAGCAGCTTGCCGACAGGGGGCGATGGCTACACCTTC. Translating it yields CASSLPTGGDGYTF. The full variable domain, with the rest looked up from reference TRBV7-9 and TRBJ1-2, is DTGVSQNPRHKITKRGQNVTFRCDPISEHNRLYWYRQTLGQGPEFLTYFQNEAQLEKSRLLSDRFSAERPKGSFSTLEIQRTEQGDSAMYLCASSLPTGGDGYTFGSGTRLTVV.

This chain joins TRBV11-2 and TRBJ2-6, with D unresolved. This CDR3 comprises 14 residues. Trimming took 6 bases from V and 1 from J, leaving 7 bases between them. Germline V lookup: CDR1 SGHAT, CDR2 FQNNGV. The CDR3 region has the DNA TGTGCCAGCAGTACAAGATCTGGGGCCAACGTCCTGACTTTC. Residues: CASSTRSGANVLTF. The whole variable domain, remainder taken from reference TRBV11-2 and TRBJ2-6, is EAGVAQSPRYKIIEKRQSVAFWCNPISGHATLYWYQQILGQGPKLLIQFQNNGVVDDSQLPKDRFSAERLKGVDSTLKIQPAKLEDSAVYLCASSTRSGANVLTFGAGSRLTVL.

This CDR3 is CASTKQGSGAYGYTF. CDR3 bases: TGTGCCAGCACCAAACAGGGGTCGGGGGCCTATGGCTACACCTTC. The gene calls are TRBV6-5 and TRBJ1-2, with 7 bases fitting TRBD1. The CDR3 has 15 amino acids. The germline gives CDR1 MNHEY, CDR2 SVGAGI. V lost 7 bases, J lost 4 bases, and 12 bases stayed unmatched.

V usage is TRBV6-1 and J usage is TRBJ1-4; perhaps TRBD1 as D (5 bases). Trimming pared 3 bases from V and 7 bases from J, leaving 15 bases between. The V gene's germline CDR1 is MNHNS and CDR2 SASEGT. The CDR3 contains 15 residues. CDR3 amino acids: CASSDPVRDGEKLFF. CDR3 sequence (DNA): TGTGCCAGCAGTGATCCGGTCAGGGACGGTGAAAAACTGTTTTTT.

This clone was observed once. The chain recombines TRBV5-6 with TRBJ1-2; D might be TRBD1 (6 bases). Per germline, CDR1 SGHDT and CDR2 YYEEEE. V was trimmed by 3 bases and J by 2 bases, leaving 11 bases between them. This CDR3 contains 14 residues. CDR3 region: CASSYRTANYGYTF. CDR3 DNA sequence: TGTGCCAGCAGCTACAGGACAGCGAACTATGGCTACACCTTC.

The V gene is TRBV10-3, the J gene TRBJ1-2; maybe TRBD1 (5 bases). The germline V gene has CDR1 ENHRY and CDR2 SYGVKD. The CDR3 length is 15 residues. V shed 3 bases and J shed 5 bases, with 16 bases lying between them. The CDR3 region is CAISEESREVYGYTF. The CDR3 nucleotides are TGTGCCATCAGTGAAGAGTCCAGGGAGGTTTATGGCTACACCTTC.

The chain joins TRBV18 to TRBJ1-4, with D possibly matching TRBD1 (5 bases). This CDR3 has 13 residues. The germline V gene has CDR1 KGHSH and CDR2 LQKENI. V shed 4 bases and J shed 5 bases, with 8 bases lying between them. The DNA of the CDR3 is TGTGCCAGCTCACAGGGACTAAATGAAAAACTGTTTTTT. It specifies CASSQGLNEKLFF.

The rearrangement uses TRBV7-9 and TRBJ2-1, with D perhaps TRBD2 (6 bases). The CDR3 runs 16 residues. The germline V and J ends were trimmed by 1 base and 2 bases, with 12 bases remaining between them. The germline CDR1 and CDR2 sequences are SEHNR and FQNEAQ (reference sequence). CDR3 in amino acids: CASSLGRDWTYNEQFF. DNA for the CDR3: TGTGCCAGCAGCTTAGGGCGGGATTGGACCTACAATGAGCAGTTCTTC.

The DNA for the CDR3 is TGCGCCAGCAGCTTTTCCGGGGGCAGAACTAATGAAAAACTGTTTTTT. It translates to CASSFSGGRTNEKLFF. The chain employs TRBV5-1 and TRBJ1-4, with D perhaps TRBD1 (6 bases). CDR3 length equals 16 residues. Germline CDR1 is SGHRS and CDR2 is YFSETQ. The V and J ends lost 2 bases and 1 base respectively, with 12 bases between them.

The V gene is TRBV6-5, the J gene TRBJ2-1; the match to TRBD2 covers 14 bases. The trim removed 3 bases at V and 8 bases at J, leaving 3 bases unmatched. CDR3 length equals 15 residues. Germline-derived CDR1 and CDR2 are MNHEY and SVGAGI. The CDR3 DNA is TGTGCCAGCAGTTATGGGGGACTAGCGGGAGATGAGCAGTTCTTC. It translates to CASSYGGLAGDEQFF.

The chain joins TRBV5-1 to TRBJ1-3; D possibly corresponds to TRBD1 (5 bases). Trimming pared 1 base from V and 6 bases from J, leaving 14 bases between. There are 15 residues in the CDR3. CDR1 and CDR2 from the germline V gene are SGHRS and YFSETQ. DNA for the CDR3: TGCGCCAGCAGCTTGAGTGGCGGGGCTGAAAACACCATATATTTT. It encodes CASSLSGGAENTIYF.

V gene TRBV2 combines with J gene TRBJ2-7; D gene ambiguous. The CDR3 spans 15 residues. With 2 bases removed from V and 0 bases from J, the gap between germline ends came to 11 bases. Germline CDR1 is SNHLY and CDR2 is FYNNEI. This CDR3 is CASSETGGFSYEQYF. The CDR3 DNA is TGTGCCAGCAGTGAAACTGGCGGTTTCTCCTACGAGCAGTACTTC.

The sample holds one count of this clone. The chain's CDR3 is CASSYSRAGAKNIQYF. The CDR3 bases are TGTGCCAGCAGTTACTCCCGGGCAGGGGCAAAAAACATTCAGTACTTC. The chain is built from TRBV6-2 or TRBV6-3 and TRBJ2-4, with D maybe TRBD1 (6 bases). Deletions cut 0 bases from V and 4 bases from J, with 13 bases between. Germline V gene data show CDR1 as MNHEY and CDR2 as SVGEGT. This CDR3 has 16 residues.